This TCR beta chain was captured in a study of beta chain features in type 1 diabetes. Study observations and caveats: Shorter TCRB CDR3s, moderately but significantly so, were found in Type 1 diabetes patients in all four CD4+ subsets.

CD45RO/CCR7/CD25/CD127/CD95/CD27 staining was used to isolate CD4+ naive, central memory, regulatory and stem cell-like memory cells by sorting. Turning to this clone: What it binds is unknown.

Per the germline V gene, CDR1 is MGHDK and CDR2 is SYGVNS. Between the trimmed V and J ends, which lost 2 bases and 2 bases, there was a span of 9 bases. This CDR3 is 14 amino acids long. Expressed TCRB transcripts were sequenced after all isolated RNA was converted to cDNA. TCRdb's copy holds only in-frame clones and misses some; the assay was immunoSEQ multiplex PCR. The sample contains hundreds of thousands of clones, over 7% of which appear only once. This clonotype was sampled from a man between 25 and 39 years old with type 1 diabetes. The chain has TRBV25-1 and TRBJ1-2; possibly TRBD1 for D (5 bases). Sequencing was done on a sample of central memory CD4+ T cells from blood. The CDR3 bases are TGTGCCAGCAGTGAACAGGGTCCCAACTATGGCTACACCTTC. It yields the protein CASSEQGPNYGYTF.